Below, 32 T cell receptor beta chains from the same sample are listed, as sequenced in a study of OX40 agonist ivuxolimab in advanced cancers. TCRdb keeps only in-frame clones here, not all; method: immunoSEQ multiplex PCR. The table has around 33,000 clones, about 90% seen once. The input for sequencing was CD4+ or CD8+ T cells sorted from blood, taken in a trial of the OX40 agonist ivuxolimab. The receptors shown here come from an adult with an advanced solid tumor such as melanoma, head and neck, liver or kidney cancer.

The chain employs TRBV30 and TRBJ1-3; 7 bases are a match to TRBD1. Germline values: CDR1 GTSNPN, CDR2 SVGIG (reference sequence). The CDR3 extends over 18 amino acids. With V trimmed by 0 bases and J by 1 base, 12 bases remained unmatched. The CDR3 protein is CAWSVGVYRGRSGNTIYF. CDR3 in DNA: TGTGCCTGGAGTGTAGGTGTTTATAGGGGGCGTTCTGGAAACACCATATATTTT.

V usage is TRBV19 and J usage is TRBJ2-3, with D maybe TRBD2 (7 bases). V lost 8 bases and J 4 bases, leaving 19 bases between the germline ends. Germline V gives CDR1 LNHDA, CDR2 SQIVND (reference sequence). The length of the CDR3 is 15 residues. CDR3 in DNA: TGTGCCAGTGGGAGGGGGGGCCTCGTCGCAGATACGCAGTATTTT. Protein: CASGRGGLVADTQYF.

The chain recombines TRBV20-1 with TRBJ2-7; the D is unclear. The V and J ends lost 6 bases and 2 bases respectively, with 5 bases between them. Germline V lookup: CDR1 DFQATT, CDR2 SNEGSKA (reference sequence). The CDR3 is 10 residues long. CDR3 coding DNA: TGCAGTGCCACAGCCTACGAGCAGTACTTC. Protein sequence: CSATAYEQYF.

The J gene is TRBJ1-2, the V gene TRBV4-2, with D perhaps matching TRBD1 (5 bases). The V gene's germline CDR1 is LGHNA and CDR2 YNFKEQ. The CDR3 runs to 14 residues. Trimming cost V 4 bases and J 3 bases, with 12 bases left between them. CDR3 DNA sequence: TGTGCCAGCAGCCCACCTGGGGCTCACTATGGCTACACCTTC. It yields the protein CASSPPGAHYGYTF.

In this sample, this clone turned up once. The chain employs TRBV30 and TRBJ1-1; a possible D gene is TRBD1 (6 bases). This CDR3 has 15 residues. Germline V lookup: CDR1 GTSNPN, CDR2 SVGIG (reference sequence). V lost 1 base, J lost 1 base, and 13 bases lay in between. The CDR3 loop is CAWSAQGLSNTEAFF. CDR3 DNA sequence: TGTGCCTGGAGTGCGCAGGGGCTTTCGAACACTGAAGCTTTCTTT. The full variable domain, with the rest looked up from reference TRBV30 and TRBJ1-1, is SQTIHQWPATLVQPVGSPLSLECTVEGTSNPNLYWYRQAAGRGLQLLFYSVGIGQISSEVPQNLSASRPQDRQFILSSKKLLLSDSGFYLCAWSAQGLSNTEAFFGQGTRLTVV.

This clone appeared a single time. V and J are TRBV10-3 and TRBJ2-1; possibly TRBD2 for D (5 bases). The CDR3 spans 12 residues. Between the trimmed V and J ends, which lost 6 bases and 5 bases, there was a span of 8 bases. Germline loops: CDR1 ENHRY, CDR2 SYGVKD. In DNA form, the CDR3 reads TGTGCCATCAGCTCCGGGGACAATGAGCAGTTCTTC. Translated: CAISSGDNEQFF.

Comment on this clone: Other DNA sequences within the sample encode an identical CDR3. The chain has TRBV9 and TRBJ2-7, with 9 bases identical to TRBD1. V was clipped by 0 bases and J by 3 bases; unmatched bases: 4. The germline V gene has CDR1 SGDLS and CDR2 YYNGEE. This CDR3 spans 15 amino acids. DNA of the CDR3: TGTGCCAGCAGCGTAGGGGGACAGGGCGTCTACGAGCAGTACTTC. This sequence encodes CASSVGGQGVYEQYF.

The rearrangement joins TRBV2 to TRBJ2-2; D not resolved. CDR1 SNHLY and CDR2 FYNNEI come from the germline V gene. V was shortened by 6 bases and J by 0 bases, with 5 bases between the two germline ends. The CDR3 has 13 residues. CDR3 amino acids: CASRAANTGELFF. The CDR3 DNA is TGTGCCAGCAGGGCGGCGAACACCGGGGAGCTGTTTTTT.

The V call is TRBV4-1, the J call TRBJ1-1; the D gene is possibly TRBD1 (5 bases). Per germline, CDR1 MGHRA and CDR2 YSYEKL. The CDR3 is 13 amino acids. V shed 5 bases and J shed 5 bases, with 12 bases lying between them. CDR3 nucleotides: TGCGCCAGCAGCTTCGGACAAACGACTGAAGCTTTCTTT. This encodes CASSFGQTTEAFF.

The chain couples TRBV5-6 to TRBJ1-4, with D maybe TRBD1 (5 bases). The germline V gene encodes CDR1 SGHDT and CDR2 YYEEEE. The CDR3 is made up of 13 amino acids. Trimming shortened V by 1 base and J by 8 bases, and 9 bases separated the two germline ends. In nucleotides, the CDR3 is TGTGCCAGCAGCTTGCAGGGTCCCGAAAAACTGTTTTTT. This translates into CASSLQGPEKLFF. The entire variable domain, with the rest obtained from reference TRBV5-6 and TRBJ1-4, is as follows: DAGVTQSPTHLIKTRGQQVTLRCSPKSGHDTVSWYQQALGQGPQFIFQYYEEEERQRGNFPDRFSGHQFPNYSSELNVNALLLGDSALYLCASSLQGPEKLFFGSGTQLSVL.

The J gene is TRBJ2-3, the V gene TRBV7-2, with TRBD2 matching 12 bases. Germline-derived CDR1 and CDR2 are SGHTA and FQGNSA. V dropped 6 bases and J dropped 1; count of bases not matched to a gene: 8. The CDR3 has 17 residues. CDR3 coding DNA: TGTGCCAGCAGTTCACGACTAGCGGGAGAGGGCACAGATACGCAGTATTTT. Encoded protein: CASSSRLAGEGTDTQYF.

The chain recombines TRBV14 with TRBJ1-6; 9 nucleotides align to TRBD1. The germline V gene encodes CDR1 SGHDN and CDR2 FVKESK. The CDR3 contains 16 residues. The trim removed 6 bases at V and 5 bases at J, leaving 8 bases unmatched. The CDR3 spells CASRHHGTGNNSPLHF. For the CDR3, the DNA is TGTGCCAGCAGACATCATGGGACAGGGAATAATTCACCCCTCCACTTT.

This rearrangement joins TRBV28 to TRBJ2-7, with 10 bases fitting TRBD2. Germline V CDR1 and CDR2: MDHEN, SYDVKM. V trimming: 4 bases; J trimming: 2 bases; junction bases outside the gene matches: 2. The CDR3 has 14 residues. In DNA, the CDR3 is TGTGCCAGCAGTTCAGCGGGAGGGACCTACGAGCAGTACTTC. Translated, it gives CASSSAGGTYEQYF.

V gene TRBV15 combines with J gene TRBJ2-2; D is uncertain. Germline values: CDR1 LNHNV, CDR2 YYDKDF (reference sequence). This CDR3 contains 12 residues. Trimming stripped 1 base from V and 5 bases from J, with 2 bases between. The CDR3: CATSRGTGELFF. For the CDR3, the DNA is TGTGCCACCAGCAGAGGGACCGGGGAGCTGTTTTTT.

The chain recombines TRBV5-6 with TRBJ1-2, with 9 bases aligning to TRBD1. J was trimmed by 7 bases and V by 4 bases; bases with no gene match: 11. Germline V gene sequence: CDR1 SGHDT, CDR2 YYEEEE. The CDR3 loop spans 15 amino acids. The CDR3 DNA sequence: TGTGCCAGCAGCGGGACGGGACAGGGCTTGGTTGGCTACACCTTC. Its protein product is CASSGTGQGLVGYTF. The full variable domain, completed using reference TRBV5-6 and TRBJ1-2, is DAGVTQSPTHLIKTRGQQVTLRCSPKSGHDTVSWYQQALGQGPQFIFQYYEEEERQRGNFPDRFSGHQFPNYSSELNVNALLLGDSALYLCASSGTGQGLVGYTFGSGTRLTVV.

This chain links TRBV7-9 with TRBJ2-1; D not resolved. Trimming took off 0 bases at V and 8 bases at J, with 5 bases between the two ends. Per germline, CDR1 SEHNR and CDR2 FQNEAQ (reference sequence). The CDR3 has 12 residues. The CDR3 is CASSLALDEQFF. In DNA, the CDR3 is TGTGCCAGCAGCTTAGCGCTGGATGAGCAGTTCTTC. The full variable domain, with the rest looked up from reference TRBV7-9 and TRBJ2-1, is DTGVSQNPRHKITKRGQNVTFRCDPISEHNRLYWYRQTLGQGPEFLTYFQNEAQLEKSRLLSDRFSAERPKGSFSTLEIQRTEQGDSAMYLCASSLALDEQFFGPGTRLTVL.

The table lists this clone with a count of one. V gene TRBV5-1 combines with J gene TRBJ1-5, with D possibly being TRBD1 (5 bases). The germline V gene encodes CDR1 SGHRS and CDR2 YFSETQ. Trimming stripped 4 bases from V and 2 bases from J, with 10 bases between. The CDR3 consists of 14 residues. CDR3 nucleotide sequence: TGCGCCAGCAGCCCTACAGGAGGCAATCAGCCCCAGCATTTT. As protein: CASSPTGGNQPQHF.

This clone was recorded a few times. This chain joins TRBV2 and TRBJ2-5, with TRBD1 as a possible D gene (6 bases). Trimming shortened V by 0 bases and J by 5 bases, and 10 bases separated the two germline ends. The CDR3 sequence is 14 residues long. CDR1 and CDR2 (germline): SNHLY, FYNNEI. CDR3 sequence (DNA): TGTGCCAGCAGTGAAGCGTGGACAGTGGAGACCCAGTACTTC. Encoded protein: CASSEAWTVETQYF.

J is TRBJ1-6 and V is TRBV6-1, with D hard to call. The germline CDR1 and CDR2 sequences are MNHNS and SASEGT. Between the trimmed V and J ends, which lost 10 bases and 6 bases, there was a span of 10 bases. This CDR3 region has 12 residues. CDR3 residues: CATSLSNSPLHF. CDR3 DNA: TGTGCCACCTCGCTCTCTAATTCACCCCTCCACTTT.

V usage is TRBV5-4 and J usage is TRBJ1-2; D is perhaps TRBD1 (5 bases). The germline CDR1 and CDR2 sequences are SGHNT and YYREEE (reference sequence). The germline V and J ends were trimmed by 1 base and 3 bases, with 7 bases remaining between them. The CDR3 totals 13 residues. The chain's CDR3 is CASSLTGDYGYTF. CDR3 nucleotides: TGTGCCAGCAGCTTGACGGGGGACTATGGCTACACCTTC.

This clone was detected only once. The chain has TRBV2 and TRBJ1-5; D is unresolved. Between the trimmed V and J ends, which lost 8 bases and 1 base, there was a span of 12 bases. Germline CDR1 SNHLY, CDR2 FYNNEI. CDR3 size: 14 residues. The CDR3 is CASFQVISNQPQHF. CDR3 nucleotide sequence: TGTGCCAGCTTTCAGGTAATAAGCAATCAGCCCCAGCATTTT.

The rearrangement joins TRBV15 to TRBJ2-7; TRBD1 matches 7 bases. Germline V gene lookup returns CDR1 LNHNV and CDR2 YYDKDF (reference sequence). The CDR3 extends over 19 amino acids. The V segment lost 0 bases and the J segment 3 bases; nucleotides outside the gene matches: 17. CDR3: CATSRDHGQAIYVGYEQYF. Here the CDR3 DNA reads TGTGCCACCAGCAGAGATCATGGACAGGCCATATATGTCGGCTACGAGCAGTACTTC. Using reference TRBV15 and TRBJ2-7 for the parts outside the CDR3, the full variable domain is DAMVIQNPRYQVTQFGKPVTLSCSQTLNHNVMYWYQQKSSQAPKLLFHYYDKDFNNEADTPDNFQSRRPNTSFCFLDIRSPGLGDTAMYLCATSRDHGQAIYVGYEQYFGPGTRLTVT.

This chain connects TRBV6-5 to TRBJ2-1; no clear D. Germline loops: CDR1 MNHEY, CDR2 SVGAGI. V was shortened by 5 bases and J by 4 bases, with 6 bases between the two germline ends. This CDR3 has 12 residues. Here the CDR3 DNA reads TGTGCCAGCAGTAAGGTTTACAATGAGCAGTTCTTC. Its translation: CASSKVYNEQFF.

V is TRBV10-3 and J is TRBJ1-2; perhaps TRBD1 as D (5 bases). Trimming left V 10 bases short and J 6 bases short, with 18 bases between. The germline CDR1 and CDR2 sequences are ENHRY and SYGVKD. CDR3 length: 13 residues. CDR3 bases: TGTGCCACCTTAGGGACCCAGCTTGATGGCTACACCTTC. Protein product: CATLGTQLDGYTF.

The J gene is TRBJ2-7, the V gene TRBV6-6, with D perhaps matching TRBD2 (5 bases). V was trimmed by 4 bases and J by 1 base, leaving 14 bases between them. This CDR3 has 15 amino acids. Germline V gene data show CDR1 as MNHNY and CDR2 as SVGAGI (reference sequence). The CDR3 DNA follows: TGTGCCAGCAGTTCAAGTCCGGGATTTTCCTACGAGCAGTACTTC. Its translation: CASSSSPGFSYEQYF.

V gene TRBV18 combines with J gene TRBJ1-1, with 12 nucleotides matching TRBD1. CDR1 KGHSH and CDR2 LQKENI come from the germline V gene. Losses at the gene ends were 6 bases for V and 1 base for J; bases not matched to a gene: 3. This CDR3 spans 15 amino acids. CDR3 loop: CASSGQGAGNTEAFF. Here the CDR3 DNA reads TGTGCCAGCTCGGGACAGGGGGCCGGGAACACTGAAGCTTTCTTT.

This rearrangement joins TRBV4-1 to TRBJ2-3; TRBD2 matches at 7 bases. The CDR3 contains 17 residues. The J segment lost 3 bases and the V segment lost 0 bases, leaving 9 bases of the junction unmatched. Germline CDR1 is MGHRA and CDR2 is YSYEKL. The CDR3 is CASSQDFAQGGTDTQYF. As DNA, the CDR3 is TGCGCCAGCAGCCAAGATTTCGCGCAGGGAGGGACAGATACGCAGTATTTT.

This chain links TRBV30 with TRBJ2-3; D is uncertain. V shed 4 bases and J shed 2 bases, with 13 bases lying between them. CDR3 length: 14 amino acids. Per the germline V gene, CDR1 is GTSNPN and CDR2 is SVGIG (reference sequence). The CDR3 is CAWKYPLATDTQYF. DNA for the CDR3: TGTGCCTGGAAATACCCTTTGGCCACAGATACGCAGTATTTT.

The rearrangement links TRBV19 to TRBJ2-1; D may be TRBD2 (6 bases). CDR1 and CDR2 from the germline V gene are LNHDA and SQIVND (reference sequence). V lost 10 bases and J 4 bases, leaving 14 bases between the germline ends. The CDR3 is made up of 13 amino acids. The CDR3 reads CATRRDLYNEQFF. In DNA form, the CDR3 reads TGTGCCACCCGCCGGGACTTATACAATGAGCAGTTCTTC.

V is TRBV19 and J is TRBJ2-7, with unresolved D. Germline V gene data show CDR1 as LNHDA and CDR2 as SQIVND (reference sequence). CDR3 size: 12 residues. V was pared by 10 bases and J by 2 bases, with 12 bases between. CDR3 nucleotide sequence: TGTGCCACTCAGTCCACCACCTACGAGCAGTACTTC. Protein product: CATQSTTYEQYF.

This chain links TRBV30 with TRBJ1-4; the D gene is possibly TRBD1 (5 bases). Germline V gene data show CDR1 as GTSNPN and CDR2 as SVGIG (reference sequence). This CDR3 is built from 14 residues. The V end was cut by 0 bases, the J end by 3 bases, with 8 bases between. CDR3 DNA: TGTGCCTGGAGTGTACCAGGGTCTAATGAAAAACTGTTTTTT. Protein product: CAWSVPGSNEKLFF.

The V gene is TRBV6-1, the J gene TRBJ1-6; perhaps TRBD1 as D (5 bases). Trimming shortened V by 0 bases and J by 3 bases, and 9 bases separated the two germline ends. The length of the CDR3 is 16 residues. Looked up from germline, CDR1 is MNHNS and CDR2 is SASEGT. The CDR3 reads CASSEAGLNYNSPLHF. The CDR3 DNA sequence: TGTGCCAGCAGTGAAGCGGGACTTAACTATAATTCACCCCTCCACTTT.